The clone carrying this T cell receptor beta chain was observed at least ten times. Its antigen is unknown. Construction of the TCR beta libraries employed iRepertoire HTBI primers in conjunction with Arm-PCR of CDR3 regions. TCRdb itself ran the multiplex PCR reads through MiXCR, one entry per CDR3 protein. The sample records a few hundred thousand distinct CDR3 sequences, roughly a sixth being singletons. The sample originates from a study of regulatory T cells in long-lasting Graves disease. This CDR3 has 16 amino acids. The ends lost 0 bases at V and 4 bases at J; junction bases unmatched: 5. The germline V gene encodes CDR1 MGHRA and CDR2 YSYEKL. Study outcomes and limitations: The analysis examined peripheral blood only and excluded thyroid tissue.

Time point denoted: newly diagnosed GD, antithyroid drugs for less than 3 months. With RNA extracted from PBMCs as input, the TCR library was made. In addition, the sample was reused for a study of T cells in Graves' hyperthyroidism and ophthalmopathy. This second study says: Among the patients, aged 18 to 65, hyperthyroidism was newly diagnosed and had lasted under 2 months. Ophthalmopathy was separated from stable hyperthyroidism by a 13 V-J model.

This clonotype was sampled from a man aged 35 to 55 with Graves disease. This chain connects TRBV4-1 to TRBJ1-3; 8 bases line up with TRBD1. The material was peripheral blood mononuclear cells (PBMCs), obtained at new diagnosis, from a patient treated with antithyroid drugs. CDR3 DNA sequence: TGCGCCAGCAGCCAAGATGGCAGGGGGCTAGGAAACACCATATATTTT. It translates to CASSQDGRGLGNTIYF.